The rows below give T cell receptor beta chains drawn from one sample of a study of blood T cell repertoires in COVID-19. Sequencing was performed with immunoSEQ multiplex PCR; in TCRdb, only in-frame clones are kept and a portion is missing. This table has approximately 200,000 clones, 80% to 90% appearing once. The sequenced sample was peripheral blood. These receptors were obtained from a woman of 80 years or more with acute or convalescent COVID-19. Each CDR3 is given with its conserved first and last residue. D genes are given only for firm matches. For some rows the clone size is stated as once, few or many, or as a class when expanded; others skip it.

size: -; V: TRBV7-2; D: -; J: TRBJ2-7; DNA: TGTGCCAGCAGCTTAATCGGGGAAAGCTCCTACGAGCAGTACTTC; CDR3: CASSLIGESSYEQYF
size: -; V: TRBV6-5; D: -; J: TRBJ1-1; DNA: TGTGCCAGCATCATTACTCGGGAGTGGGCTGAAGCTTTCTTT; CDR3: CASIITREWAEAFF
size: -; V: TRBV5-6; D: -; J: TRBJ1-2; DNA: TGTGCCAGCAGCTTGGACGGACAGCTCTATGGCTACACCTTC; CDR3: CASSLDGQLYGYTF
size: -; V: TRBV18; D: TRBD1; J: TRBJ1-6; DNA: TGTGCCAGCTCTCCACAGGGGAGGGATTCACCCCTCCACTTT; CDR3: CASSPQGRDSPLHF
size: -; V: TRBV7-2; D: -; J: TRBJ1-5; DNA: TGTGCCAGCAGCTTAGTTGACAGCTTCAATCAGCCCCAGCATTTT; CDR3: CASSLVDSFNQPQHF
size: once; V: TRBV7-2; D: -; J: TRBJ2-1; DNA: TGTGCCAGCAGCTTAGCAGCGACAGGTGGTTACAATGAGCAGTTCTTC; CDR3: CASSLAATGGYNEQFF
size: -; V: TRBV15; D: TRBD1; J: TRBJ1-3; DNA: TGTGCCACCAGCGACAGGGTCTCTGGAAACACCATATATTTT; CDR3: CATSDRVSGNTIYF
size: once; V: TRBV5-1; D: -; J: TRBJ2-3; DNA: TGCGCCAGCAGCTTGGATCGAACGGGAGCAGATACGCAGTATTTT; CDR3: CASSLDRTGADTQYF
size: -; V: TRBV3-1/TRBV3-2; D: TRBD1; J: TRBJ2-7; DNA: TGTGCCAGCAGCCAAGGAGGGACAGGGTCGATGGAGCAGTACTTC; CDR3: CASSQGGTGSMEQYF
size: few; V: TRBV7-9; D: -; J: TRBJ2-3; DNA: TGTGCCAGCAGCTTTACAGGCGCCTTGGGCCATAGCACAGATACGCAGTATTTT; CDR3: CASSFTGALGHSTDTQYF
size: -; V: TRBV2; D: TRBD2; J: TRBJ2-7; DNA: TGTGCCAGCGGTGGCCTAGCGGGGGGGCACTACGAGCAGTACTTC; CDR3: CASGGLAGGHYEQYF
size: -; V: TRBV25-1; D: -; J: TRBJ2-2; DNA: TGTGCCAGCAGTGATCTGCCGGGAAGGGGGGAGCTGTTTTTT; CDR3: CASSDLPGRGELFF
size: -; V: TRBV5-1; D: TRBD2; J: TRBJ2-3; DNA: TGCGCCAGCAGCCTTAGCCCGGGACTAGGGGGGGATACGCAGTATTTT; CDR3: CASSLSPGLGGDTQYF
size: -; V: TRBV7-5; D: -; J: TRBJ2-3; DNA: TGTGCCAGAAGCTTAGCGCTAAAGGGGCAGGTAGATACGCAGTATTTT; CDR3: CARSLALKGQVDTQYF
size: few; V: TRBV30; D: -; J: TRBJ2-2; DNA: TGTGCCTGGAGTGTACCGCGGTCCGGGCTGTTTTTT; CDR3: CAWSVPRSGLFF